The sequence of this T cell receptor beta chain was determined in a study of identical twins. Template switching created a universal primer site, and the cDNA included unique molecular identifiers. MiXCR, applied by TCRdb to the 5' RACE reads, yields one record per CDR3 protein. The table includes about 550,000 distinct CDR3 sequences, around 22% detected once. Comments on this clonotype: The antigen is undetermined.

Whole-study results and caveats: Twin pairs' shared out-of-frame alpha sequences were enriched in low generation probability. Surplus twin overlap in beta out-of-frame sequences was less pronounced.

V gave up 5 bases and J gave up 5 bases, with 14 bases separating them. The CDR3 totals 14 residues. CDR1 and CDR2 from the germline V gene are SGHRS and YFSETQ. The same data also contributed to another study, on yellow fever vaccine responses in identical twins. From that study: Convergence reportedly seemed to mark part of the twins' vaccine T cell response, with personalization marking the rest.

Sequenced sample: CD4+ T cells sorted from blood. The chain is built from TRBV5-1 and TRBJ2-1; D is ambiguous. The TCR originated in a woman under 30 in good health. The CDR3 nucleotides are TGCGCCAGCAGTAACATCCCACATAACAATGAGCAGTTCTTC. This sequence encodes CASSNIPHNNEQFF.